The rows below give T cell receptor beta chains drawn from one sample of a study of blood T cells in healthy people across ages. MiXCR, applied by TCRdb to the 5' RACE reads, yields one record per CDR3 protein. The data show fewer than 900,000 distinct CDR3 sequences, 45% to 50% seen once. Sequenced input: blood. Receptors were obtained from an older woman in good health. CDR3s include the opening cysteine and the closing phenylalanine or tryptophan. A D gene is named only where the DNA matches it firmly. Some rows mark clone size as missing; the rest say once, few, many or name a class of expanded clone.

D gene	clone size	V gene	J gene	CDR3 protein	CDR3 DNA
NA	NA	TRBV7-2	TRBJ2-3	CASSLARQLTDTQYF	TGTGCCAGCAGCTTAGCGAGGCAGCTAACAGATACGCAGTATTTT
NA	once	TRBV28	TRBJ2-5	CASSPLQWGQQETQYF	TGTGCCAGCAGTCCCCTCCAGTGGGGCCAACAAGAGACCCAGTACTTC
NA	NA	TRBV19	TRBJ2-6	CATSSISGANVLTF	TGTGCCACCTCATCGATCTCTGGGGCCAACGTCCTGACTTTC
TRBD1	few	TRBV14	TRBJ2-3	CASSPWDRRGDTQYF	TGTGCCAGCAGCCCCTGGGACAGGCGGGGAGATACGCAGTATTTT
TRBD1	NA	TRBV29-1	TRBJ1-1	CSVPTGGSQFREAFF	TGCAGCGTACCGACAGGGGGGAGCCAGTTTCGTGAAGCTTTCTTT
TRBD1	NA	TRBV20-1	TRBJ1-2	CSAREGGRLDGYTF	TGCAGTGCTAGAGAAGGGGGCAGATTAGATGGCTACACCTTC
NA	NA	TRBV4-3	TRBJ2-6	CASSQDVGQLSGANVLTF	TGCGCCAGCAGCCAAGATGTGGGCCAGCTCTCTGGGGCCAACGTCCTGACTTTC
NA	NA	TRBV5-1	TRBJ1-6	CASSLGPQGFNNSPLHF	TGCGCCAGCAGCTTGGGCCCTCAGGGGTTCAATAATTCACCCCTCCACTTT
NA	many	TRBV4-3	TRBJ1-2	CASSQDLISYGYTF	TGCGCCAGCAGCCAAGACTTAATAAGCTATGGCTACACCTTC
NA	NA	TRBV10-3	TRBJ2-7	CAITQGKEEQYF	TGTGCCATCACCCAGGGTAAGGAAGAGCAGTACTTC
TRBD2	NA	TRBV20-1	TRBJ2-3	CSARAGAVTDTQYF	TGCAGTGCCAGAGCGGGAGCGGTGACAGATACGCAGTATTTT
NA	few	TRBV20-1	TRBJ2-1	CSAFSRGAHSYNEQFF	TGCAGTGCTTTCTCGAGGGGCGCGCACTCCTACAATGAGCAGTTCTTC
NA	NA	TRBV12-3/TRBV12-4	TRBJ2-5	CVSKRASQETQYF	TGTGTCAGCAAGCGGGCCAGCCAAGAGACCCAGTACTTC
NA	few	TRBV18	TRBJ2-7	CASSARRDTYEQYF	TGTGCCAGCTCAGCCCGACGGGACACCTACGAGCAGTACTTC
NA	few	TRBV20-1	TRBJ2-7	CSVPGGQADEQYF	TGCAGTGTCCCAGGGGGGCAGGCCGACGAGCAGTACTTC
TRBD2	NA	TRBV20-1	TRBJ2-1	CSARDRTSGTNEQFF	TGCAGTGCTAGAGATCGAACTAGCGGGACTAATGAGCAGTTCTTC
NA	once	TRBV11-2	TRBJ2-5	CASGFGGIGQETQYF	TGTGCCAGCGGCTTTGGCGGGATTGGTCAAGAGACCCAGTACTTC
NA	NA	TRBV14	TRBJ1-6	CASSPRSSYNSPLHF	TGTGCCAGCAGCCCTCGAAGCTCCTATAATTCACCCCTCCACTTT
TRBD2	NA	TRBV29-1	TRBJ2-1	CSVDLAGANEQFF	TGCAGCGTTGATCTAGCGGGAGCTAATGAGCAGTTCTTC
NA	few	TRBV29-1	TRBJ2-3	CSVEAGLFTDTQYF	TGCAGCGTTGAGGCTGGGTTATTTACAGATACGCAGTATTTT
TRBD2	NA	TRBV28	TRBJ2-7	CASTERGGPYEQYF	TGTGCCAGCACCGAGCGGGGAGGGCCGTACGAGCAGTACTTC
TRBD1	NA	TRBV5-1	TRBJ2-7	CASTPGQEYYEQYF	TGCGCCAGCACCCCGGGACAGGAATACTACGAGCAGTACTTC
TRBD2	NA	TRBV7-2	TRBJ2-5	CASSLKKGGEETQYF	TGTGCCAGCAGCTTAAAGAAGGGAGGGGAAGAGACCCAGTACTTC
NA	few	TRBV4-3	TRBJ1-2	CASSQGIQLYGYTF	TGCGCCAGCAGCCAAGGGATCCAACTCTATGGCTACACCTTC
NA	few	TRBV4-2	TRBJ2-5	CASSQDWEVQYF	TGTGCCAGCAGCCAAGATTGGGAGGTACAGTACTTC
NA	many	TRBV7-2	TRBJ1-1	CASTLPGSSEAFF	TGTGCCAGCACCTTACCTGGGTCTTCTGAAGCTTTCTTT
TRBD1	NA	TRBV20-1	TRBJ2-7	CSADRGSYEQYF	TGCAGCGCGGACAGGGGGTCCTACGAGCAGTACTTC
TRBD2	NA	TRBV2	TRBJ2-5	CASRASGSFETQYF	TGTGCCAGCAGGGCTAGCGGGAGTTTCGAGACCCAGTACTTC
TRBD2	many	TRBV29-1	TRBJ2-7	CSALGGSGLSFYEQYF	TGCAGCGCCTTGGGCGGGAGTGGATTATCTTTTTACGAGCAGTACTTC
NA	many	TRBV25-1	TRBJ1-1	CASKLNTEAFF	TGTGCCAGCAAATTGAACACTGAAGCTTTCTTT
TRBD1	few	TRBV11-2	TRBJ2-7	CASSSGTGSRGEQYF	TGTGCCAGCAGCTCCGGGACAGGGTCGCGCGGCGAGCAGTACTTC
TRBD1	once	TRBV2	TRBJ1-1	CASSAHLLDRGQGTEAFF	TGTGCCAGCAGTGCCCATCTCCTTGACAGGGGGCAGGGCACTGAAGCTTTCTTT
NA	NA	TRBV29-1	TRBJ2-5	CSVDRDHETQYF	TGCAGCGTTGACAGGGATCACGAGACCCAGTACTTC
TRBD2	NA	TRBV28	TRBJ2-7	CASSLGGTSDNEQYF	TGTGCCAGCAGTTTAGGTGGGACTAGCGATAACGAGCAGTACTTC
NA	NA	TRBV29-1	TRBJ2-5	CSVDRGSTDEQYF	TGCAGCGTTGATCGCGGTAGCACCGATGAGCAGTACTTC
TRBD1	NA	TRBV7-2	TRBJ1-1	CASSLTGQGREAFF	TGTGCCAGCAGCCTCACTGGACAGGGCCGTGAAGCTTTCTTT
NA	NA	TRBV20-1	TRBJ2-1	CSAHLNHGNLYNEQFF	TGCAGTGCTCACCTCAACCACGGAAACCTCTACAATGAGCAGTTCTTC
NA	NA	TRBV12-3/TRBV12-4	TRBJ2-7	CASSLGSVEQYF	TGTGCCAGCAGTTTAGGTAGTGTTGAGCAGTACTTC
NA	NA	TRBV27	TRBJ2-1	CASSFQGKETQFF	TGTGCCAGCAGTTTCCAGGGGAAAGAGACCCAGTTCTTC
NA	NA	TRBV20-1	TRBJ2-7	CSADGRARYEQYF	TGCAGTGCCGACGGACGGGCCCGCTACGAGCAGTACTTC
NA	NA	TRBV7-2	TRBJ1-2	CAGARDNGDYGYTF	TGTGCCGGAGCCAGGGACAACGGGGACTATGGCTACACCTTC
TRBD1	NA	TRBV5-1	TRBJ2-1	CASSYRGQGYNEQFF	TGCGCCAGCAGCTATAGGGGACAGGGCTACAATGAGCAGTTCTTC
TRBD2	NA	TRBV20-1	TRBJ2-3	CSAERAGGPDTQYF	TGCAGTGCAGAGCGGGCGGGAGGGCCAGATACGCAGTATTTT
NA	NA	TRBV7-2	TRBJ2-3	CASSRLGLGGTDTQYF	TGTGCCAGCAGTCGTCTGGGTCTAGGGGGTACAGATACGCAGTATTTT